This TCR beta chain was recovered during a study of blood T cells in healthy people across ages. This clonotype has a handful of counts. The second PCR ran roughly 7 to 11 cycles with a sample-barcoded 5' primer and J-beta primers. TCRdb used MiXCR to reprocess the 5' RACE reads, holding one entry per CDR3 protein. The sample yields around 1,000,000 distinct CDR3 sequences, approximately 25% seen once. In each sample, at least 6.5 million PBMCs were isolated. The data also belong to a second study, concerning T cells of mothers and their children.

Sequenced input: blood. This clonotype was obtained from a girl aged 2 to 10 in good health.

CDR3 loop: CASSSGGTGQGYTF. The CDR3 DNA reads TGTGCCAGCAGTTCAGGGGGAACAGGCCAAGGCTACACCTTC. This chain uses TRBV2 with TRBJ1-2; 7 positions match TRBD1. With 5 bases clipped from V and 8 bases from J, the junction kept 11 bases outside the gene matches. The CDR3 loop spans 14 amino acids. The germline V gene has CDR1 SNHLY and CDR2 FYNNEI.